One sample yielded the 4 T cell receptor beta chains listed below, sequenced in a study of T cell repertoires in cytomegalovirus infection (dated by TCRdb to the late 2010s). Instrument used: Illumina HiSeq 1500. TCRdb's own reprocessing of the public reads used fastp at Q25 and MiXCR and kept productive beta chains. Duplicate CDR3 protein sequences are folded into a single record with the most common DNA and genes. The sample profile shows some 440,000 distinct CDR3 sequences; roughly 30% of them were found once. The ten largest clones capture around 13% of the sample. Specimen: PBMCs. Receptors were obtained from a human donor in good health (CMV status not recorded). Some clones in this sample may be carry-over from other donors' samples.

The V gene is TRBV5-1, the J gene TRBJ1-4; D not resolved. V was pared by 1 base and J by 3 bases, with 10 bases between. The length of the CDR3 is 15 residues. In germline, CDR1 is SGHRS, CDR2 YFSETQ. CDR3 bases: TGCGCCAGCAGCTTGAAGGGAGGTTCTAATGAAAAACTGTTTTTT. The encoded protein is CASSLKGGSNEKLFF.

This clonotype was seen a handful of times. The chain has TRBV27 and TRBJ2-1, with D perhaps given as TRBD1 or TRBD2 (5 bases each). The germline gives CDR1 MNHEY, CDR2 SMNVEV (reference sequence). Trimming left V 8 bases short and J 10 bases short, with 15 bases between. The CDR3 is 12 residues long. The CDR3 sequence: CASGARGEEQFF. The DNA for the CDR3 is TGTGCCAGCGGCGCGCGAGGGGAGGAGCAGTTCTTC.

This clonotype was seen ten or more times. This chain uses TRBV7-2 with TRBJ2-5; TRBD1 agrees at 8 bases. Germline CDR1 reads SGHTA; CDR2 reads FQGNSA. J was trimmed by 2 bases and V by 5 bases; bases with no gene match: 10. The CDR3 runs to 16 residues. The CDR3 DNA reads TGTGCCAGCAGCCCCCGCAGGGGGCCCTTTCAAGAGACCCAGTACTTC. The encoded protein is CASSPRRGPFQETQYF.

The V call is TRBV7-2, the J call TRBJ2-3; D is ambiguous. Deletions cut 2 bases from V and 2 bases from J, with 14 bases between. This CDR3 contains 16 residues. Germline V gene sequence: CDR1 SGHTA, CDR2 FQGNSA. CDR3 nucleotide sequence: TGTGCCAGCAGCTTAAAGGTTCAGACTCTCACAGATACGCAGTATTTT. This translates into CASSLKVQTLTDTQYF.